Presented here are 17 T cell receptor beta chains from one specimen sequenced in a study of T cells after yellow fever vaccination. Each CDR3 protein gets one entry after TCRdb re-called the 5' RACE reads with MiXCR. The sample lists about 260,000 distinct CDR3 sequences; about 5% were seen once. Sequencing was performed on CD4+ T cells sorted from PBMCs, taken on the day of the yellow fever booster vaccination. The source of these receptors is a man aged 18-30 years who received the YFV17D yellow fever vaccine.

The chain employs TRBV7-2 and TRBJ2-7; 7 bases align to TRBD2. Germline V gene data show CDR1 as SGHTA and CDR2 as FQGNSA. V was clipped by 6 bases and J by 1 base; unmatched bases: 6. The CDR3 contains 14 residues. The CDR3, as DNA: TGTGCCAGCAGTTTCACGGGGGGTTCCTACGAGCAGTACTTC. Encoded protein: CASSFTGGSYEQYF.

There are many counts of this clonotype. This rearrangement joins TRBV5-1 to TRBJ1-1, with a tentative D call TRBD1 (5 bases). V shed 4 bases and J shed 1 base, with 17 bases lying between them. CDR1 is SGHRS, CDR2 YFSETQ, per germline. This CDR3 has 16 residues. CDR3 nucleotide sequence: TGCGCCAGCAGCGAACTACCCGGGACCGCGAACACTGAAGCTTTCTTT. It translates to CASSELPGTANTEAFF.

In this sample, this clonotype turned up a few times. The gene calls are TRBV5-6 and TRBJ1-4; D is unclear. The CDR3 consists of 13 residues. V lost 0 bases to trimming and J lost 3 bases, with 3 bases between them. Per germline, CDR1 SGHDT and CDR2 YYEEEE. This CDR3 reads CASSLAANEKLFF. The CDR3 DNA follows: TGTGCCAGCAGCTTGGCAGCTAATGAAAAACTGTTTTTT.

This clonotype was counted between two and nine times. The gene calls are TRBV10-2 and TRBJ1-5, with 10 bases matching TRBD1. Losses at the gene ends were 3 bases for V and 7 bases for J; bases not matched to a gene: 9. Germline CDR1 reads WSHSY; CDR2 reads SAAADI. This CDR3 is built from 16 residues. The CDR3 region has the DNA TGCGCCAGCAGTGACTTTCCGGGACAGGGGCAACAGCCCCAGCATTTT. It encodes CASSDFPGQGQQPQHF.

This clonotype was seen ten or more times. V gene TRBV7-9 combines with J gene TRBJ2-2; D is uncertain. CDR1 is SEHNR, CDR2 FQNEAQ, per germline (reference sequence). The V and J ends lost 6 bases and 3 bases respectively, with 17 bases between them. There are 16 residues in the CDR3. CDR3 bases: TGTGCCAGCAGGAAAAACCGAGACGGCGACACCGGGGAGCTGTTTTTT. Its translation is CASRKNRDGDTGELFF.

This clonotype has more than one count but fewer than ten. The rearrangement uses TRBV4-2 and TRBJ1-2, with TRBD1 as a possible D gene (5 bases). The CDR3 has 14 residues. Germline lookup yields CDR1 LGHNA and CDR2 YNFKEQ. Trimming left V 0 bases short and J 3 bases short, with 8 bases between. The CDR3: CASSQELGDYGYTF. The DNA of the CDR3 is TGTGCCAGCAGCCAAGAATTAGGGGACTATGGCTACACCTTC.

The table lists this clonotype with a few counts. The V gene is TRBV9, the J gene TRBJ1-1, with a tentative D call TRBD1 (5 bases). This CDR3 comprises 12 residues. Deletions cut 3 bases from V and 5 bases from J, with 8 bases between. The germline V gene encodes CDR1 SGDLS and CDR2 YYNGEE. The CDR3: CASSAQGTEAFF. CDR3 coding DNA: TGTGCCAGCAGCGCCCAGGGTACTGAAGCTTTCTTT.

The CDR3 protein is CAISAGLNNQPQHF. The CDR3 DNA is TGTGCCATCAGTGCCGGACTTAACAATCAGCCCCAGCATTTT. The V and J genes are TRBV10-3 and TRBJ1-5; D gene uncertain. This CDR3 contains 14 residues. Germline V gives CDR1 ENHRY, CDR2 SYGVKD. Between the trimmed V and J ends, which lost 4 bases and 3 bases, there was a span of 10 bases.

The chain employs TRBV11-2 and TRBJ2-7; TRBD2 might be the D (6 bases). Germline loops: CDR1 SGHAT, CDR2 FQNNGV. The CDR3 consists of 13 residues. V was pared by 3 bases and J by 4 bases, with 10 bases between. As DNA, the CDR3 is TGTGCCAGCAGCTTGGGACTGGAATACGAGCAGTACGTC. Residues: CASSLGLEYEQYV.

This chain joins TRBV18 and TRBJ2-2; no reliable D call. Germline V gene sequence: CDR1 KGHSH, CDR2 LQKENI. Trimming shortened V by 2 bases and J by 2 bases, and 15 bases separated the two germline ends. There are 17 residues in the CDR3. Here the CDR3 DNA reads TGTGCCAGCTCACCAGGCCCCGGCTTTTCAAACACCGGGGAGCTGTTTTTT. Translating gives CASSPGPGFSNTGELFF.

Here the CDR3 reads CASGYRAPGETQYF. The CDR3 DNA sequence: TGTGCCAGCGGTTACCGGGCCCCCGGGGAGACCCAGTACTTC. The chain employs TRBV7-2 and TRBJ2-5; the D is unclear. CDR3 length: 14 amino acids. Germline CDR1 reads SGHTA; CDR2 reads FQGNSA. V was cut by 8 bases and J by 5 bases, with 18 bases left in between.

This chain joins TRBV30 and TRBJ2-7, with D hard to call. V lost 2 bases to trimming and J lost 3 bases, with 14 bases between them. The CDR3 totals 14 residues. Per germline, CDR1 GTSNPN and CDR2 SVGIG (reference sequence). DNA of the CDR3: TGTGCCTGGAGTACGCAGAACAGTTACTACGAGCAGTACTTC. Encoded protein: CAWSTQNSYYEQYF.

This clonotype appeared many times. The chain employs TRBV7-3 and TRBJ2-1, with 8 positions matching TRBD2. V dropped 5 bases and J dropped 0; count of bases not matched to a gene: 3. Germline-derived CDR1 and CDR2 are SGHTA and FQGTGA. CDR3 length: 15 amino acids. CDR3 protein: CASSPLAGSYNEQFF. DNA of the CDR3: TGTGCCAGCAGCCCCCTAGCGGGCTCCTACAATGAGCAGTTCTTC.

The chain carries TRBV14 and TRBJ1-6; the D gene is possibly TRBD1 (5 bases). The germline V and J ends were trimmed by 2 bases and 8 bases, with 16 bases remaining between them. Per the germline V gene, CDR1 is SGHDN and CDR2 is FVKESK. The CDR3 covers 16 residues. The CDR3 DNA is TGTGCCAGCAGCCAACTTCGGGGCACCTTTGATTCACCCCTCCACTTT. Residues: CASSQLRGTFDSPLHF.

This clonotype was picked up many times. The rearrangement uses TRBV6-5 and TRBJ2-3; 13 bases align to TRBD2. The length of the CDR3 is 15 residues. CDR1 is MNHEY, CDR2 SVGAGI, per germline. After removal of 6 bases from V and 7 bases from J, the junction contained 7 bases not matched to a gene. The CDR3 region is CASSPLGTSGNTQYF. Here the CDR3 DNA reads TGTGCCAGCAGCCCCCTTGGGACTAGCGGGAATACGCAGTATTTT.

The chain uses TRBV12-3 or TRBV12-4 and TRBJ2-2, with D perhaps matching TRBD1 or TRBD2 (6 bases each). V lost 7 bases, J lost 4 bases, and 19 bases lay in between. CDR3 length: 16 amino acids. The CDR3 loop is CASTFDGGPSTGELFF. As DNA, the CDR3 is TGTGCCAGCACTTTTGACGGGGGCCCGAGCACCGGGGAGCTGTTTTTT.

This clonotype was counted a few times. The CDR3 nucleotides are TGTGCCAGCAGCCTACCCCGGGGATCGAGACAGCTGGAGCAGTTCTTC. Encoded protein: CASSLPRGSRQLEQFF. V usage is TRBV7-8 and J usage is TRBJ2-1; the D call may be TRBD1 or TRBD2 (5 bases each). The CDR3 has 16 residues. Germline CDR1 and CDR2: SGHVS and FQNEAQ. Trimming cost V 5 bases and J 10 bases, with 24 bases left between them.